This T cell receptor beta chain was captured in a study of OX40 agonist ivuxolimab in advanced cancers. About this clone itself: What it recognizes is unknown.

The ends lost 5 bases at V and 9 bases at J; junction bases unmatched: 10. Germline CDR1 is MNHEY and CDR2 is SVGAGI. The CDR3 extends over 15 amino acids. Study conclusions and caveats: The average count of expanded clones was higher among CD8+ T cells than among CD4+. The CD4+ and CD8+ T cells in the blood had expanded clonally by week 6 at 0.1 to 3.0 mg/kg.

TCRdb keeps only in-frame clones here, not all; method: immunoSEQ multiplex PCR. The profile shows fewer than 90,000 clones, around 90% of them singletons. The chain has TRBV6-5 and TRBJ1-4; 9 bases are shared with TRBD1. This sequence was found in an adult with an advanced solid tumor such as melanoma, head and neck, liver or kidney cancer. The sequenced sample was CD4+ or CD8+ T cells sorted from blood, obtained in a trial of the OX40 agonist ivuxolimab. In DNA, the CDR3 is TGTGCCAGCAGTCGCCAGACAGGGGGGAACCAAAAACTGTTTTTT. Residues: CASSRQTGGNQKLFF.